This TCR beta chain was recorded in a study of beta chain features in type 1 diabetes. This clone has just a few counts. The CDR3 sequence is 14 residues long. Germline-derived CDR1 and CDR2 are SGHRS and YFSETQ. The ends were cut back, 0 bases at V and 5 bases at J, with 10 bases in the middle. The sequenced template was cDNA made from the entire isolated RNA. The protocol was immunoSEQ multiplex PCR, while the TCRdb copy is restricted to in-frame clones and leaves out a portion. Among hundreds of thousands of clones listed, less than 20% were seen once. The receptor's source is a young man in good health. The sequenced sample was naive CD4+ T cells from blood. The chain carries TRBV5-1 and TRBJ2-3, with D maybe TRBD1 (6 bases). DNA for the CDR3: TGCGCCAGCAGCTTGGTGAGAGGGGGAGATACGCAGTATTTT. Its protein is CASSLVRGGDTQYF.